The entry below gives a single TCR beta chain sequence along with its context. The data were obtained in a study of control samples from healthy donors and cancer patients. Here immunoSEQ multiplex PCR was the method, and the copy in TCRdb shows in-frame clones only, minus some. Here the sample spans fewer than 150,000 clones, approximately 90% being singletons. The CDR3 is 17 residues long. V lost 1 base and J 3 bases, leaving 18 bases between the germline ends. CDR1 is LGHDT and CDR2 is YNNKEL in the germline V gene (reference sequence). This chain connects TRBV3-1 (or the pseudogene TRBV3-2) to TRBJ1-2; the D gene is possibly TRBD1 (6 bases). Sequenced: blood. The source is a man younger than 35 in good health. CDR3 coding DNA: TGTGCCAGCAGCCAAGGGGGGCGACGTGGCAAGGACTATGGCTACACCTTC. It translates to CASSQGGRRGKDYGYTF.